What follows are 24 T cell receptor beta chains derived from one specimen sequenced in a study of T cell repertoires in cytomegalovirus infection. One entry per CDR3 protein, called by TCRdb with MiXCR from the reads. The table shows roughly 310,000 distinct CDR3 sequences, with about a sixth occurring only once. Sequenced: PBMCs. All receptors derive from a human donor in good health (CMV status not recorded). Some clones in this sample may be carry-over from other donors' samples.

The sample holds many counts of this clonotype. J is TRBJ2-4 and V is TRBV15, with 7 bases fitting TRBD1. From germline, CDR1 is LNHNV and CDR2 YYDKDF (reference sequence). The trim removed 2 bases at V and 6 bases at J, leaving 13 bases unmatched. The CDR3 has 17 residues. CDR3 loop: CATSRPNGAGGPNIQYF. The CDR3 DNA reads as TGTGCCACCAGCAGACCGAACGGTGCAGGGGGTCCAAACATTCAGTACTTC.

The chain has TRBV5-6 and TRBJ2-5; 7 bases agree with TRBD1. The germline CDR1 and CDR2 sequences are SGHDT and YYEEEE. The CDR3 extends over 15 amino acids. V was pared by 4 bases and J by 4 bases, with 10 bases of the junction left unmatched. CDR3 coding DNA: TGTGCCAGCAGCCAAACAGGGGTCCGGAGAGAGACCCAGTACTTC. It encodes CASSQTGVRRETQYF.

The rearrangement joins TRBV20-1 to TRBJ1-2, with D uncertain. Germline assignment: CDR1 DFQATT and CDR2 SNEGSKA (reference sequence). CDR3 size: 15 residues. V was trimmed by 3 bases and J by 0 bases, leaving 14 bases between them. The CDR3 sequence is CSASGSFLTNYGYTF. DNA of the CDR3: TGCAGTGCTAGTGGCAGCTTCTTAACTAACTATGGCTACACCTTC.

This clonotype was detected only a few times. The rearrangement joins TRBV20-1 to TRBJ2-2, with D perhaps TRBD1 (6 bases). CDR1 is DFQATT and CDR2 is SNEGSKA in the germline V gene (reference sequence). With 0 bases removed from V and 5 bases from J, the gap between germline ends came to 10 bases. CDR3 length: 14 residues. This CDR3 reads CSARDGGLTGELFF. The CDR3 bases are TGCAGTGCTAGAGATGGGGGCCTAACCGGGGAGCTGTTTTTT.

This clonotype was observed a few times. This rearrangement joins TRBV4-1 to TRBJ2-6; 8 bases are a match to TRBD2. The CDR3 has 17 amino acids. Germline lookup yields CDR1 MGHRA and CDR2 YSYEKL. V was clipped by 4 bases and J by 4 bases; unmatched bases: 9. Here the CDR3 reads CASSPQMRGAGANVLTF. The CDR3 DNA is TGCGCCAGCAGCCCACAAATGCGGGGGGCGGGGGCCAACGTCCTGACTTTC.

Ten or more counts support this clonotype. The CDR3 here is CASSRAYRGANEKLFF. CDR3 sequence (DNA): TGTGCCAGCAGCCGGGCCTACAGGGGAGCTAATGAAAAACTGTTTTTT. The V and J genes are TRBV12-3 or TRBV12-4 and TRBJ1-4; 7 nucleotides agree with TRBD1. After removal of 6 bases from V and 3 bases from J, the junction contained 10 bases not matched to a gene. The CDR3 totals 16 residues.

This clonotype was found many times. This sequence joins TRBV6-6 and TRBJ1-1; maybe TRBD1 (5 bases). Germline CDR1 reads MNHNY; CDR2 reads SVGAGI (reference sequence). The length of the CDR3 is 16 residues. The V gene lost 2 bases and the J gene lost 1 base, with 14 bases spanning the gap. The CDR3 coding sequence is TGTGCCAGCAGTTACACAGGACCTATAACGAACACTGAAGCTTTCTTT. Translated: CASSYTGPITNTEAFF.

This clonotype was picked up many times. The rearrangement joins TRBV28 to TRBJ1-2; tentative D call: TRBD1 (5 bases). Per germline, CDR1 MDHEN and CDR2 SYDVKM. The CDR3 covers 11 residues. In nucleotides, the CDR3 is TGTGGGGCCAGAGGGGACTATGGCTACACCTTC. Protein: CGARGDYGYTF.

In its sample, this clonotype was seen many times. J is TRBJ2-2 and V is TRBV7-6; the D gene is possibly TRBD1 (6 bases). The germline V gene encodes CDR1 SGHVS and CDR2 FNYEAQ. V dropped 6 bases and J dropped 2 bases, with 10 bases sitting between them. The CDR3 sequence is 14 residues long. As DNA, the CDR3 is TGTGCCAGCAGGAGGGACACCAACACCGGGGAGCTGTTTTTT. Residues: CASRRDTNTGELFF.

This clonotype was seen only a few times. This rearrangement joins TRBV20-1 to TRBJ1-2; 7 nucleotides align to TRBD1. Losses at the gene ends were 0 bases for V and 6 bases for J; bases not matched to a gene: 7. In germline, CDR1 is DFQATT, CDR2 SNEGSKA (reference sequence). This CDR3 region has 14 residues. For the CDR3, the DNA is TGCAGTGCTAGAGAGTCGACAGGGCCCCATGGCTACACCTTC. Amino acids: CSARESTGPHGYTF.

This clonotype was seen repeatedly, ten times or more. The V and J genes are TRBV7-2 and TRBJ2-1; 16 positions match TRBD2. Germline V lookup: CDR1 SGHTA, CDR2 FQGNSA. This CDR3 region has 20 residues. Trimming removed 5 bases from V and 0 bases from J; junction bases left unmatched: 10. DNA for the CDR3: TGTGCCAGCAGCGCGCGCGGGGGACTAGCGGGGGGGAGCTCCTACAATGAGCAGTTCTTC. Translating gives CASSARGGLAGGSSYNEQFF.

This clonotype has a handful of counts. V gene TRBV6-2 or TRBV6-3 combines with J gene TRBJ2-7, with D possibly TRBD1 on 5 matching bases. Germline loops: CDR1 MNHEY, CDR2 SVGEGT. Trimming shortened V by 2 bases and J by 4 bases, and 15 bases separated the two germline ends. The CDR3 has 15 residues. CDR3 bases: TGTGCCAGCAGTTACCTCCGGACATGGGTATACGAGCAGTACTTC. Encoded protein: CASSYLRTWVYEQYF.

As concerns this clonotype: At one boundary the junction diverges from the germline segment, which might be a read error. V usage is TRBV7-6 and J usage is TRBJ2-5; D possibly matches TRBD1 or TRBD2 (5 bases each). In germline, CDR1 is SGHVS, CDR2 FNYEAQ. This CDR3 is 12 amino acids long. CDR3 loop: CASSPQGEIQYF. DNA of the CDR3: TGTGCTAGCAGCCCCCAAGGGGAGATCCAGTACTTC.

This clonotype was picked up a small number of times. CDR3 in amino acids: CSAFVPSAGIYTDTQYF. The CDR3 DNA follows: TGCAGTGCTTTTGTCCCTTCAGCGGGGATTTACACAGATACGCAGTATTTT. The J gene is TRBJ2-3, the V gene TRBV20-1, with 7 bases fitting TRBD2. This CDR3 is built from 17 residues. After removal of 5 bases from V and 2 bases from J, the junction contained 16 bases not matched to a gene. The germline V gene encodes CDR1 DFQATT and CDR2 SNEGSKA (reference sequence).

J is TRBJ1-6 and V is TRBV6-5; D is unclear. Trimming pared 4 bases from V and 9 bases from J, leaving 10 bases between. The CDR3 covers 13 residues. Germline lookup yields CDR1 MNHEY and CDR2 SVGAGI. This CDR3 is CASSSQDFSPLHF. The DNA for the CDR3 is TGTGCCAGCAGTTCCCAGGACTTTTCACCCCTCCACTTT.

The gene calls are TRBV6-6 and TRBJ2-6; tentatively, D is TRBD1 (5 bases). The CDR3 consists of 15 residues. V lost 4 bases and J 0 bases, leaving 7 bases between the germline ends. CDR1 MNHNY and CDR2 SVGAGI come from the germline V gene (reference sequence). The DNA of the CDR3 is TGTGCCAGCAGTTTCGACAGCTCTGGGGCCAACGTCCTGACTTTC. As protein: CASSFDSSGANVLTF.

This clonotype was recorded at least ten times. The J gene is TRBJ2-7, the V gene TRBV28, with 8 bases fitting TRBD1. Trimming cost V 5 bases and J 6 bases; bases outside gene matches: 12. CDR1 and CDR2 from the germline V gene are MDHEN and SYDVKM. The CDR3 is made up of 15 amino acids. In nucleotides, the CDR3 is TGTGCCAGCAGTCCAGGGGGCCTGGGGGCTGGCGAGCAGTACTTC. Its protein product is CASSPGGLGAGEQYF.

The J gene is TRBJ2-7, the V gene TRBV4-1; D unresolved. V lost 0 bases to trimming and J lost 6 bases, with 9 bases between them. There are 13 residues in the CDR3. Germline lookup yields CDR1 MGHRA and CDR2 YSYEKL. The CDR3 nucleotides read TGCGCCAGCAGCCAAGATAGGGTAGGCGAGCAGTACTTC. This codes for CASSQDRVGEQYF.

This clonotype has more than one count but fewer than ten. The chain carries TRBV20-1 and TRBJ1-5; perhaps TRBD1 as D (6 bases). CDR1 is DFQATT and CDR2 is SNEGSKA in the germline V gene (reference sequence). The CDR3 is made up of 14 amino acids. V gave up 3 bases and J gave up 3 bases, with 12 bases separating them. CDR3 sequence reads: CSASTGRINQPQHF. CDR3 bases: TGCAGTGCTAGCACAGGGAGAATCAATCAGCCCCAGCATTTT.

V and J are TRBV5-1 and TRBJ2-2; the D gene is possibly TRBD1 (6 bases). Trimming left V 2 bases short and J 7 bases short, with 9 bases between. Germline CDR1 reads SGHRS; CDR2 reads YFSETQ. This CDR3 has 13 residues. In nucleotides, the CDR3 is TGCGCCAGCAGCTTACAGGGCGGCGGGGAGCTGTTTTTT. Its protein product is CASSLQGGGELFF.

The chain couples TRBV6-1 to TRBJ1-2; possible D gene TRBD1, 6 bases. The length of the CDR3 is 13 residues. The V end was cut by 8 bases, the J end by 6 bases, with 16 bases between. Per germline, CDR1 MNHNS and CDR2 SASEGT. In DNA, the CDR3 is TGTGCCAGCCGGGGGGCAGGGGAAGATGGCTACACCTTC. This translates into CASRGAGEDGYTF.

To note about this clonotype: The junction departs from germline at one end; a sequencing error may be responsible. This chain uses TRBV7-6 with TRBJ2-7; D remains ambiguous. The germline V gene encodes CDR1 SGHVS and CDR2 FNYEAQ. The CDR3 extends over 14 amino acids. CDR3 in DNA: TGTGCCGGCAGCTTACAAGGGAACTCCTACGAGCAGTACTTC. This sequence encodes CAGSLQGNSYEQYF.

Many counts were recorded for this clonotype. CDR3 nucleotides: TGCAGTGCTCTGGATGGCAACTATGGCTACACCTTC. Encoded protein: CSALDGNYGYTF. The chain employs TRBV20-1 and TRBJ1-2; no reliable D call. Trimming took off 5 bases at V and 2 bases at J, with 9 bases between the two ends. CDR3 length equals 12 residues. CDR1 is DFQATT, CDR2 SNEGSKA, per germline (reference sequence).

This clonotype was seen ten or more times. CDR3 DNA sequence: TGTGCCAGCAGCTTATTTGGGAGGTCTGGAAACACCATATATTTT. Its translation is CASSLFGRSGNTIYF. J is TRBJ1-3 and V is TRBV7-2; D is unclear. The V end lost 2 bases, the J end lost 1 base, and 9 bases lay between the germline ends. The V gene's germline CDR1 is SGHTA and CDR2 FQGNSA. CDR3 length equals 15 residues.